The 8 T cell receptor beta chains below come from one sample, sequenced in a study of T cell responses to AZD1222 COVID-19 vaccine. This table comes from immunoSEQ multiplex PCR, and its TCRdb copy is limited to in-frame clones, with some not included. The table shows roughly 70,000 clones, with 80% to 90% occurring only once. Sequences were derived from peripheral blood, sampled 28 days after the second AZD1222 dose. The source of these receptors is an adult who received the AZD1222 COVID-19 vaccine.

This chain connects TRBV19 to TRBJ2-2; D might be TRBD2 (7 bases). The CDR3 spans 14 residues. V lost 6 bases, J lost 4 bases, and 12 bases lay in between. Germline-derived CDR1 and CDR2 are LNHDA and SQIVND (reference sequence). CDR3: CASRMAGATGELFF. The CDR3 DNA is TGTGCCAGTAGAATGGCGGGGGCCACCGGGGAGCTGTTTTTT.

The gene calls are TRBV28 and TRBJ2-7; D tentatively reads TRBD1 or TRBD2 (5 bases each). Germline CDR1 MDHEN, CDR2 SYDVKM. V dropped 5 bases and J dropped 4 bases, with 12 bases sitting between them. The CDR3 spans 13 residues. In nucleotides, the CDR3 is TGTGCCAGCAGTATTGCGTGGGGGTACGAGCAGTACTTC. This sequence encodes CASSIAWGYEQYF.

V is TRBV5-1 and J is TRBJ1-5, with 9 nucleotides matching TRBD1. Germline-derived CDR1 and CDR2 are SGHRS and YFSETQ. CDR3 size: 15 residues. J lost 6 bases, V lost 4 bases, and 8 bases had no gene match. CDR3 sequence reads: CASSLGTGSGQPQHF. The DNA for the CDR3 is TGCGCCAGCAGCCTCGGGACAGGGTCGGGTCAGCCCCAGCATTTT.

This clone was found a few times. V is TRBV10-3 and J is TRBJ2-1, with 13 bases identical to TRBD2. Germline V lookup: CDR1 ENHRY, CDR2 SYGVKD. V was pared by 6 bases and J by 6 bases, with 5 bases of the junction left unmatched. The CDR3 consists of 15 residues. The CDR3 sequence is CAISRTSGRINEQFF. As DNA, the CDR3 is TGTGCCATCAGCCGGACTAGCGGGAGAATCAATGAGCAGTTCTTC.

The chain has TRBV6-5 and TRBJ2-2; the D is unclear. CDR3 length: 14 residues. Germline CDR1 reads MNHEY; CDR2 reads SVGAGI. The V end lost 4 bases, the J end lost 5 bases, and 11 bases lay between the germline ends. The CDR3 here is CASSWSPGTGELFF. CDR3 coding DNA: TGTGCCAGCAGTTGGAGCCCTGGGACCGGGGAGCTGTTTTTT.

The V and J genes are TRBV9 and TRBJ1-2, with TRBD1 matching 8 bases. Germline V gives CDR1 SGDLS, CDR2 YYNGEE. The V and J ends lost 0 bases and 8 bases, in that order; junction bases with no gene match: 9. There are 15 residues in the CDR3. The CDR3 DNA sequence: TGTGCCAGCAGCGTAGCAGCAGGGGGCATAGGGGGCTACACCTTC. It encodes CASSVAAGGIGGYTF.

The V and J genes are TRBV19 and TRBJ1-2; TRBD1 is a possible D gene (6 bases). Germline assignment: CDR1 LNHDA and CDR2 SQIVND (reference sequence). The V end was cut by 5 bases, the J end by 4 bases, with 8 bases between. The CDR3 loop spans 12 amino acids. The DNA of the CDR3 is TGTGCCAGTAGTCAGGGGTTCTATGGCTACACCTTC. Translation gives CASSQGFYGYTF.

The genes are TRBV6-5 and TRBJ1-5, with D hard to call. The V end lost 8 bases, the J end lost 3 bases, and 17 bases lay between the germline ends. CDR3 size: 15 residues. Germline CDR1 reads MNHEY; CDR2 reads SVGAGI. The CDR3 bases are TGTGCCAGCCAGGTCCGGTGGCAGAACAATCAGCCCCAGCATTTT. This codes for CASQVRWQNNQPQHF.